This TCR beta chain was sequenced during a study of shared clonotypes between healthy human individuals. Study outcomes and limitations: The naive CD4 repertoires of several donors were compared, and around 5.1% of clonotypes were shared.

Sequencing was performed with immunoSEQ multiplex PCR; in TCRdb, only in-frame clones are kept and a portion is missing. The sample holds more than 2 million clones; around 95% are singletons and the top ten take around 0.13%. V lost 5 bases and J lost 1, with 11 bases in between. This CDR3 is 14 amino acids long. Germline V CDR1 and CDR2: PRHDT, FYEKMQ (reference sequence). This clone was observed a single time. Its antigen is not known. Sequenced input: naive CD4+ T cells sorted from blood. Stated subset: CD45RA+ positively selected. The rearrangement joins TRBV13 to TRBJ1-2; D call uncertain. This receptor was taken from a man younger than 30 in good health. The CDR3 is CASSNRRFNYGYTF. The CDR3 bases are TGTGCCAGCAGCAACCGGCGCTTTAACTATGGCTACACCTTC.